This T cell receptor beta chain was recorded in a study of patients and donors after allogeneic stem cell transplantation. The CDR3 loop spans 15 amino acids. Looked up from germline, CDR1 is SGHTA and CDR2 is FQGNSA. The germline V and J ends were trimmed by 3 bases and 0 bases, with 8 bases remaining between them. TCRdb used MiXCR to reprocess the RT-PCR reads, holding one entry per CDR3 protein. The data contain about 230,000 distinct CDR3 sequences, 13% to 15% of them singletons. What was sequenced was blood, either unsorted or a sorted T cell fraction (not recorded which). This TCR derives from a human donor who was either an allogeneic HSCT recipient or a stem cell or donor lymphocyte infusion donor (not recorded which). It is not recorded whose cells these are; they may come from a transplant donor. V is TRBV7-2 and J is TRBJ2-2, with D tentatively TRBD1 or TRBD2 (6 bases each). The CDR3 sequence: CASSLGGSNTGELFF. CDR3 in DNA: TGTGCCAGCAGCTTGGGGGGCTCGAACACCGGGGAGCTGTTTTTT. Drawing the rest from reference TRBV7-2 and TRBJ2-2, the complete variable domain is GAGVSQSPSNKVTEKGKDVELRCDPISGHTALYWYRQSLGQGLEFLIYFQGNSAPDKSGLPSDRFSAERTGGSVSTLTIQRTQQEDSAVYLCASSLGGSNTGELFFGEGSRLTVL.